These 25 T cell receptor beta chains came from one sample sequenced in a study of cytomegalovirus exposure and HLA in healthy donors. PCR was performed using 60 Vbeta and 13 Jbeta primers. The data were produced by immunoSEQ multiplex PCR, yet TCRdb's version contains in-frame clones alone and is incomplete. The top ten clones hold less than 8.5% of a sample with 64,000 or so clones, 55% to 80% of them seen once. The sequenced material came from PBMCs. These receptors were taken from a man aged 40-49 years in good health and CMV-seropositive.

This clone was found a few times. The J gene is TRBJ1-1, the V gene TRBV5-1, with 7 positions matching TRBD1. Germline V gene lookup returns CDR1 SGHRS and CDR2 YFSETQ. V trimming: 3 bases; J trimming: 7 bases; junction bases outside the gene matches: 9. CDR3 length: 14 residues. CDR3: CASSYLDRDLEAFF. The DNA for the CDR3 is TGCGCCAGCAGCTACCTTGACAGGGACCTTGAAGCTTTCTTT.

V gene TRBV7-3 combines with J gene TRBJ2-7, with 7 nucleotides matching TRBD2. The CDR3 length is 16 residues. The germline V gene encodes CDR1 SGHTA and CDR2 FQGTGA. The J segment lost 3 bases and the V segment lost 6 bases, leaving 14 bases of the junction unmatched. Written as DNA, the CDR3 is TGTGCCAGCAGTCGTCCCAATCGCGCGGGAGTCTACGAGCAGTACTTC. Translated, it gives CASSRPNRAGVYEQYF. Filled out from reference TRBV7-3 and TRBJ2-7, the complete variable domain reads GAGVSQTPSNKVTEKGKYVELRCDPISGHTALYWYRQSLGQGPEFLIYFQGTGAADDSGLPNDRFFAVRPEGSVSTLKIQRTERGDSAVYLCASSRPNRAGVYEQYFGPGTRLTVT.

In its sample, this clone was seen once. The rearrangement joins TRBV6-6 to TRBJ2-3; 7 bases line up with TRBD2. Germline V gives CDR1 MNHNY, CDR2 SVGAGI (reference sequence). This CDR3 contains 15 residues. The junction had 9 bases not matched to a gene; V was cut back by 5 bases and J by 4 bases. CDR3 sequence (DNA): TGTGCCAGCAGTCCCCTCGGCGGGAGTGCAGATACGCAGTATTTT. Amino acids: CASSPLGGSADTQYF.

V is TRBV29-1 and J is TRBJ2-5; D not resolved. Trimming left V 6 bases short and J 2 bases short, with 7 bases between. Germline-derived CDR1 and CDR2 are SQVTM and ANQGSEA. The CDR3 has 11 amino acids. The CDR3 here is CSVSAQETQYF. The CDR3 DNA sequence: TGCAGCGTCAGTGCACAAGAGACCCAGTACTTC.

The chain combines TRBV7-2 with TRBJ1-1; perhaps TRBD1 as D (5 bases). The V end was cut by 2 bases, the J end by 4 bases, with 20 bases between. Germline V gene data show CDR1 as SGHTA and CDR2 as FQGNSA. This CDR3 has 17 residues. CDR3 sequence reads: CASSLNRGGGSSTEAFF. The CDR3 bases are TGTGCCAGCAGCTTAAATAGGGGAGGTGGGAGCTCCACTGAAGCTTTCTTT.

The chain combines TRBV19 with TRBJ1-2, with 7 bases aligning to TRBD1. The CDR3 consists of 16 residues. Germline V gene lookup returns CDR1 LNHDA and CDR2 SQIVND (reference sequence). Trimming at V came to 5 bases and at J to 4 bases, leaving 13 bases not matched to a gene. Here the CDR3 reads CASSPGQVAGTYGYTF. In DNA form, the CDR3 reads TGTGCCAGTAGTCCAGGACAGGTCGCGGGAACCTATGGCTACACCTTC.

This clone was observed a handful of times. CDR3 DNA: TGTGCCAGCAGCACGAGACAGGGTAGTTGCTATGGCTACACCTTC. Translation: CASSTRQGSCYGYTF. This sequence joins TRBV12-1 and TRBJ1-2; TRBD1 is taken as the D call from the table, unchecked against the DNA. TRBV12-1 is given as a pseudogene. This CDR3 has 15 residues.

The chain is built from TRBV5-1 and TRBJ2-7, with D unclear. The germline CDR1 and CDR2 sequences are SGHRS and YFSETQ. The V end was cut by 0 bases, the J end by 3 bases, with 7 bases between. This CDR3 spans 13 amino acids. The CDR3 coding sequence is TGCGCCAGCAGCTTGGTCGGTGGCTACGAGCAGTACTTC. Encoded protein: CASSLVGGYEQYF.

The DNA of the CDR3 is TGTGCCAGCAGCCTCCGTAGCGGGAGGGCCAGCACAGATACGCAGTATTTT. It specifies CASSLRSGRASTDTQYF. The rearrangement links TRBV13 to TRBJ2-3, with 11 bases fitting TRBD2. Trimming cost V 5 bases and J 0 bases; bases outside gene matches: 7. The germline V gene encodes CDR1 PRHDT and CDR2 FYEKMQ (reference sequence). This CDR3 has 17 residues.

The V call is TRBV6-1, the J call TRBJ1-2; no clear D gene. The CDR3 extends over 12 amino acids. Between the trimmed V and J ends, which lost 2 bases and 7 bases, there was a span of 8 bases. Germline V gene data show CDR1 as MNHNS and CDR2 as SASEGT. DNA for the CDR3: TGTGCCAGCAGTGAACGGGGTCTTGGCTACACCTTC. Amino acid sequence: CASSERGLGYTF.

V gene TRBV2 combines with J gene TRBJ2-7, with 9 bases lining up with TRBD1. CDR1 is SNHLY and CDR2 is FYNNEI in the germline V gene. The CDR3 is 18 amino acids. J lost 3 bases, V lost 6 bases, and 18 bases had no gene match. CDR3 loop: CASRATTGGPTLDYEQYF. DNA for the CDR3: TGTGCCAGCAGGGCAACAACAGGGGGCCCGACCTTAGACTACGAGCAGTACTTC.

The chain uses TRBV25-1 and TRBJ1-4, with a tentative D call TRBD1 (5 bases). The germline V gene encodes CDR1 MGHDK and CDR2 SYGVNS. V dropped 3 bases and J dropped 8 bases, with 13 bases sitting between them. The CDR3 length is 14 residues. CDR3 in amino acids: CASSDGQGWEKLFF. CDR3 coding DNA: TGTGCCAGCAGTGATGGGCAGGGTTGGGAAAAACTGTTTTTT.

The chain joins TRBV9 to TRBJ1-2; 8 nucleotides align to TRBD1. The CDR3 has 15 residues. Trimming took 3 bases from V and 7 from J; bases not matched to a gene: 11. Germline V gene sequence: CDR1 SGDLS, CDR2 YYNGEE. The CDR3 here is CASSAGQAVSAGYTF. The CDR3 DNA follows: TGTGCCAGCAGCGCGGGACAGGCCGTATCGGCTGGCTACACCTTC.

V is TRBV6-5 and J is TRBJ1-2; 9 nucleotides agree with TRBD1. Germline V gene data show CDR1 as MNHEY and CDR2 as SVGAGI. With 5 bases clipped from V and 11 bases from J, the junction kept 15 bases outside the gene matches. The CDR3 is 15 residues long. The CDR3: CASSQTGTGSRFYTF. CDR3 sequence (DNA): TGTGCCAGCAGTCAGACCGGGACAGGGAGTAGGTTTTACACCTTC.

In its sample, this clone was seen a few times. This chain connects TRBV6-1 to TRBJ1-5; unclear D gene. The CDR3 length is 15 residues. The germline CDR1 and CDR2 sequences are MNHNS and SASEGT. The V end was cut by 2 bases, the J end by 2 bases, with 10 bases between. The DNA of the CDR3 is TGTGCCAGCAGTGAAACGTGGCGGGGCAATCAGCCCCAGCATTTT. This sequence encodes CASSETWRGNQPQHF.

This clone was recorded a few times. J is TRBJ2-1 and V is TRBV11-3; 11 nucleotides line up with TRBD1. Germline V gene data show CDR1 as SGHNT and CDR2 as YENEEA. This CDR3 is 16 amino acids long. V was clipped by 5 bases and J by 8 bases; unmatched bases: 11. The CDR3 is CASSHPRTGGGDEQFF. CDR3 sequence (DNA): TGTGCCAGCAGCCACCCTCGGACAGGGGGCGGCGATGAGCAGTTCTTC.

For this clone: The same CDR3 also results from other DNA sequences found in this sample. The genes are TRBV28 and TRBJ2-5; 10 nucleotides line up with TRBD1. Unmatched junction bases numbered 5, after V lost 5 bases and J lost 5 bases. From germline, CDR1 is MDHEN and CDR2 SYDVKM. The CDR3 covers 14 residues. The chain's CDR3 is CASSRGQGRETQYF. The CDR3 region has the DNA TGTGCCAGCAGTCGGGGACAGGGGAGGGAGACCCAGTACTTC.

The rearrangement links TRBV7-3 to TRBJ2-1; D possibly corresponds to TRBD2 (6 bases). The germline gives CDR1 SGHTA, CDR2 FQGTGA. This CDR3 contains 13 residues. Deletions cut 5 bases from V and 4 bases from J, with 9 bases between. The CDR3 loop reads CASSVGTYNEQFF. The CDR3 nucleotides are TGTGCCAGCAGCGTCGGGACTTACAATGAGCAGTTCTTC.

The chain uses TRBV10-3 and TRBJ1-2; D is perhaps TRBD1 (6 bases). CDR1 and CDR2 from the germline V gene are ENHRY and SYGVKD. V was trimmed by 2 bases and J by 2 bases, leaving 12 bases between them. The length of the CDR3 is 15 residues. CDR3 nucleotide sequence: TGTGCCATCAGTGAGAAAGGGGGAGGGAACTATGGCTACACCTTC. Its translation: CAISEKGGGNYGYTF.

This chain uses TRBV19 with TRBJ1-5; perhaps TRBD1 as D (5 bases). Germline V gives CDR1 LNHDA, CDR2 SQIVND (reference sequence). Trimming took 4 bases from V and 3 from J, leaving 10 bases between them. The CDR3 has 14 amino acids. CDR3 coding DNA: TGTGCCAGTAGTACGGGACTTATCAATCAGCCCCAGCATTTT. Translating it yields CASSTGLINQPQHF.

The chain employs TRBV28 and TRBJ2-7; 9 nucleotides agree with TRBD2. Unmatched junction bases numbered 7, after V lost 8 bases and J lost 2 bases. The CDR3 loop spans 14 amino acids. Germline V gives CDR1 MDHEN, CDR2 SYDVKM. CDR3 protein: CASLSTSGAYEQYF. CDR3 coding DNA: TGTGCCAGCCTATCGACTAGCGGAGCCTACGAGCAGTACTTC. Full variable domain (outside the CDR3, taken from reference TRBV28 and TRBJ2-7): DVKVTQSSRYLVKRTGEKVFLECVQDMDHENMFWYRQDPGLGLRLIYFSYDVKMKEKGDIPEGYSVSREKKERFSLILESASTNQTSMYLCASLSTSGAYEQYFGPGTRLTVT.

The chain joins TRBV4-1 to TRBJ1-2, with D hard to call. The germline V and J ends were trimmed by 1 base and 7 bases, with 10 bases remaining between them. The length of the CDR3 is 13 residues. Germline values: CDR1 MGHRA, CDR2 YSYEKL. The DNA for the CDR3 is TGCGCCAGCAGCCAAGCCCCACTCCGTGGCTACACCTTC. Its translation is CASSQAPLRGYTF.

V gene TRBV5-1 combines with J gene TRBJ2-2, with TRBD1 matching 7 bases. Per the germline V gene, CDR1 is SGHRS and CDR2 is YFSETQ. The CDR3 length is 15 residues. V trimming: 0 bases; J trimming: 5 bases; junction bases outside the gene matches: 4. CDR3 loop: CASSLEEGATGELFF. The CDR3 DNA is TGCGCCAGCAGCTTGGAAGAGGGGGCGACCGGGGAGCTGTTTTTT.

The J gene is TRBJ1-4, the V gene TRBV5-1; weak D call: TRBD1 (6 bases). The CDR3 has 15 amino acids. Trimming shortened V by 4 bases and J by 5 bases, and 15 bases separated the two germline ends. The germline V gene encodes CDR1 SGHRS and CDR2 YFSETQ. CDR3 bases: TGCGCCAGCAGCGCCCGAGGGCAGGGGAATGAAAAACTGTTTTTT. Amino acid sequence: CASSARGQGNEKLFF.

The V and J genes are TRBV2 and TRBJ2-2, with no clear D. CDR3 size: 12 residues. Per the germline V gene, CDR1 is SNHLY and CDR2 is FYNNEI. V was trimmed by 4 bases and J by 4 bases, leaving 4 bases between them. This chain's CDR3 is CASSGGTGELFF. CDR3 in DNA: TGTGCCAGCAGTGGCGGCACCGGGGAGCTGTTTTTT.